Shown below are 21 T cell receptor beta chains from a single sample sequenced in a study of human T cells and chemical hapten exposure. MiXCR was run by TCRdb on the RACE reads, yielding one entry per CDR3 protein. Of approximately 90,000 distinct CDR3 sequences listed, about 28% are singletons. Time point given: patch test 3, about 24 weeks after DPC sensitization. Specified treatment: therapeutic diphenylcyclopropenone sensitization with weekly scalp DPC. The source material was whole blood, sampled in connection with sensitization to the hapten diphenylcyclopropenone (DPC). The receptors stem from a middle-aged man with alopecia areata. Some clones in this sample may be carry-over from other donors' samples.

Only a few counts were recorded for this clonotype. This rearrangement joins TRBV5-1 to TRBJ1-1; D remains ambiguous. This CDR3 spans 14 amino acids. The germline V and J ends were trimmed by 5 bases and 0 bases, with 11 bases remaining between them. CDR1 and CDR2 from the germline V gene are SGHRS and YFSETQ. CDR3 DNA sequence: TGCGCCAGCAGAGACGTCCTGATGAACACTGAAGCTTTCTTT. This codes for CASRDVLMNTEAFF.

The J gene is TRBJ2-1, the V gene TRBV12-3 or TRBV12-4; 9 positions match TRBD2. This CDR3 has 12 amino acids. V dropped 8 bases and J dropped 10; count of bases not matched to a gene: 6. CDR3 in DNA: TGTGCCAGCTCGGATCTAGCGGGGGAGCAGTTCTTC. Amino acids: CASSDLAGEQFF.

This chain links TRBV29-1 with TRBJ2-6; 7 nucleotides align to TRBD1. Per the germline V gene, CDR1 is SQVTM and CDR2 is ANQGSEA. The CDR3 covers 13 residues. Trimming cost V 5 bases and J 2 bases; bases outside gene matches: 0. CDR3 protein: CSVQGAGANVLTF. The CDR3 DNA reads as TGCAGCGTTCAGGGGGCTGGGGCCAACGTCCTGACTTTC.

The chain is built from TRBV27 and TRBJ1-2; 8 bases line up with TRBD1. The CDR3 is 16 amino acids. Germline assignment: CDR1 MNHEY and CDR2 SMNVEV (reference sequence). The V segment lost 1 base and the J segment 3 bases; nucleotides outside the gene matches: 7. The CDR3 DNA sequence: TGTGCCAGCAGTTTATTCCCGACAGGGGATGACTATGGCTACACCTTC. The encoded protein is CASSLFPTGDDYGYTF.

In its sample, this clonotype was seen many times. CDR3 sequence: CASSTDSLETQYF. The CDR3 coding sequence is TGCGCCAGCAGCACGGACTCATTAGAGACCCAGTACTTC. This chain links TRBV5-1 with TRBJ2-5, with D tentatively TRBD2 (5 bases). The CDR3 length is 13 residues. Trimming shortened V by 4 bases and J by 4 bases, and 11 bases separated the two germline ends. CDR1 and CDR2 from the germline V gene are SGHRS and YFSETQ.

Of note for this clonotype: Mismatch with germline at one junction end may stem from a read error. The V and J genes are TRBV5-1 and TRBJ2-5; no clear D gene. Germline V gene data show CDR1 as SGHRS and CDR2 as YFSETQ. The CDR3 runs 15 residues. The DNA of the CDR3 is TGCGCCAGCAGATTGGTAGGAAAAGGTAAAGAGACCCAGTACTTC. It yields the protein CASRLVGKGKETQYF.

This clonotype appeared a few times. J is TRBJ1-2 and V is TRBV7-2, with no clear D. Germline CDR1 reads SGHTA; CDR2 reads FQGNSA. V lost 4 bases and J lost 2, with 8 bases in between. This CDR3 is built from 13 residues. This chain's CDR3 is CASSSQLNYGYTF. In nucleotides, the CDR3 is TGTGCCAGCAGCTCACAGTTAAACTATGGCTACACCTTC.

This clonotype was seen a few times. The rearrangement joins TRBV28 to TRBJ2-3; D uncertain. Germline CDR1 and CDR2: MDHEN and SYDVKM. The CDR3 length is 15 residues. V was shortened by 4 bases and J by 2 bases, with 13 bases between the two germline ends. CDR3: CASSSPGEYTDTQYF. The CDR3, as DNA: TGTGCCAGCAGTTCCCCAGGAGAATACACAGATACGCAGTATTTT. Drawing the rest from reference TRBV28 and TRBJ2-3, the complete variable domain is DVKVTQSSRYLVKRTGEKVFLECVQDMDHENMFWYRQDPGLGLRLIYFSYDVKMKEKGDIPEGYSVSREKKERFSLILESASTNQTSMYLCASSSPGEYTDTQYFGPGTRLTVL.

This chain links TRBV6-5 with TRBJ1-1, with unresolved D. V lost 6 bases and J 4 bases, leaving 12 bases between the germline ends. Germline CDR1 and CDR2: MNHEY and SVGAGI. The CDR3 totals 13 residues. This CDR3 is CASRMTRTTEAFF. In nucleotides, the CDR3 is TGTGCCAGCAGAATGACCCGTACCACTGAAGCTTTCTTT.

The sample holds a few counts of this clonotype. V is TRBV4-2 and J is TRBJ2-3; 7 bases align to TRBD2. CDR3 length equals 18 residues. J lost 1 base, V lost 4 bases, and 14 bases had no gene match. CDR1 LGHNA and CDR2 YNFKEQ come from the germline V gene. CDR3 residues: CASSPNRHRGSGTDTQYF. The CDR3 bases are TGTGCCAGCAGCCCCAACCGTCATCGCGGGAGCGGCACAGATACGCAGTATTTT.

This clonotype showed up just a few times. The rearrangement joins TRBV6-1 to TRBJ2-3, with 7 nucleotides matching TRBD2. The V gene's germline CDR1 is MNHNS and CDR2 SASEGT. Germline trimming cut 8 bases from V and 2 bases from J; bases unmatched to any gene: 10. The CDR3 spans 15 residues. Here the CDR3 reads CASSNSGFVTDTQYF. In nucleotides, the CDR3 is TGTGCCAGCTCTAATAGCGGGTTTGTCACAGATACGCAGTATTTT.

The chain combines TRBV4-3 with TRBJ1-5; D is unclear. V dropped 4 bases and J dropped 2 bases, with 6 bases sitting between them. This CDR3 contains 13 residues. CDR1 LGHNA and CDR2 YSLEER come from the germline V gene. CDR3 region: CASSLGCNQPQHF. CDR3 coding DNA: TGCGCCAGCAGCCTGGGGTGCAATCAGCCCCAGCATTTT.

The CDR3 sequence: CASSPAGTGSYEQYF. The CDR3 DNA sequence: TGTGCCAGCAGCCCTGCCGGGACAGGGTCCTACGAGCAGTACTTC. V usage is TRBV7-9 and J usage is TRBJ2-7, with 9 positions matching TRBD1. V lost 5 bases to trimming and J lost 1 base; unmatched junction nucleotides: 6. Germline V gene sequence: CDR1 SEHNR, CDR2 FQNEAQ (reference sequence). The CDR3 is 15 amino acids. The full variable domain, rest sourced from reference TRBV7-9 and TRBJ2-7, is DTGVSQNPRHKITKRGQNVTFRCDPISEHNRLYWYRQTLGQGPEFLTYFQNEAQLEKSRLLSDRFSAERPKGSFSTLEIQRTEQGDSAMYLCASSPAGTGSYEQYFGPGTRLTVT.

The rearrangement uses TRBV12-3 or TRBV12-4 and TRBJ1-5, with a weak D call TRBD1 (6 bases). The CDR3 consists of 15 residues. V was shortened by 6 bases and J by 1 base, with 13 bases between the two germline ends. In nucleotides, the CDR3 is TGTGCCAGCAGCCTGGGGGGGGCGAGCAATCAGCCCCAGCATTTT. It yields the protein CASSLGGASNQPQHF.

The J gene is TRBJ2-1, the V gene TRBV3-1; tentative D call: TRBD2 (6 bases). V was shortened by 1 base and J by 7 bases, with 17 bases between the two germline ends. Per the germline V gene, CDR1 is LGHDT and CDR2 is YNNKEL (reference sequence). The CDR3 has 16 amino acids. CDR3 bases: TGTGCCAGCAGCCAAGTCGGCGGGGTTTTGACGAATGAGCAGTTCTTC. This codes for CASSQVGGVLTNEQFF.

The V gene is TRBV20-1, the J gene TRBJ1-1; D is unclear. Trimming removed 5 bases at V and 1 base at J, with 8 bases between. The CDR3 sequence is 12 residues long. Germline V gene lookup returns CDR1 DFQATT and CDR2 SNEGSKA (reference sequence). The CDR3 here is CSADGWNTEAFF. The CDR3 DNA reads as TGCAGTGCTGATGGTTGGAACACTGAAGCTTTCTTT.

V and J are TRBV19 and TRBJ2-1, with TRBD2 as a possible D gene (6 bases). In germline, CDR1 is LNHDA, CDR2 SQIVND (reference sequence). The CDR3 spans 14 residues. V was shortened by 7 bases and J by 1 base, with 11 bases between the two germline ends. The CDR3: CASTSAGSYNEQFF. The CDR3 nucleotides are TGTGCCAGTACGAGCGCGGGGTCCTACAATGAGCAGTTCTTC.

This clonotype was detected a few times. This chain links TRBV2 with TRBJ2-5, with 7 bases lining up with TRBD2. This CDR3 contains 14 residues. The germline gives CDR1 SNHLY, CDR2 FYNNEI. J gave up 5 bases and V 10 bases, and 13 bases lay outside the gene matches. CDR3 loop: CAITPAGKGETQYF. CDR3 nucleotide sequence: TGTGCCATAACCCCAGCGGGGAAGGGGGAGACCCAGTACTTC.

The V and J genes are TRBV20-1 and TRBJ2-7, with TRBD1 identical over 8 bases. The CDR3 totals 14 residues. Unmatched junction bases numbered 6, after V lost 3 bases and J lost 2 bases. The germline V gene has CDR1 DFQATT and CDR2 SNEGSKA (reference sequence). CDR3 loop: CSARATGGPYEQYF. CDR3 bases: TGCAGTGCTAGGGCCACAGGGGGGCCCTACGAGCAGTACTTC.

This sequence joins TRBV4-2 and TRBJ2-3; 11 positions match TRBD1. Germline loops: CDR1 LGHNA, CDR2 YNFKEQ. The CDR3 has 15 amino acids. After removal of 8 bases from V and 3 bases from J, the junction contained 7 bases not matched to a gene. The CDR3 region has the DNA TGTGCCAGCGAGGCCGGACAGGGGGCAACAGATACGCAGTATTTT. Amino acids: CASEAGQGATDTQYF.

In its sample, this clonotype was seen a few times. V usage is TRBV4-3 and J usage is TRBJ1-3; D call uncertain. Germline V gene lookup returns CDR1 LGHNA and CDR2 YSLEER. The V and J ends lost 0 bases and 0 bases respectively, with 15 bases between them. The CDR3 runs to 18 residues. CDR3 amino acids: CASSQDVAGASSGNTIYF. The DNA for the CDR3 is TGCGCCAGCAGCCAAGATGTGGCAGGTGCTAGCTCTGGAAACACCATATATTTT.